A single sample is the source of the 8 T cell receptor beta chains below, sequenced in a study of blood T cells in healthy people across ages. Through a sample-barcoded 5' primer and a J-beta primer mix, a second PCR was run for about 6 to 11 cycles. Each CDR3 protein gets one entry after TCRdb re-called the 5' RACE reads with MiXCR. The data hold about 940,000 distinct CDR3 sequences, with around 48% observed a single time. The sample taken for sequencing was blood. The receptor set was obtained from a man in his thirties or forties in good health.

This clonotype appeared a few times. V gene TRBV20-1 combines with J gene TRBJ2-4, with 7 positions matching TRBD1. Per germline, CDR1 DFQATT and CDR2 SNEGSKA (reference sequence). This CDR3 is built from 15 residues. Trimming cost V 6 bases and J 0 bases; bases outside gene matches: 8. CDR3 residues: CSAFGTDLAKNIQYF. CDR3 sequence (DNA): TGCAGTGCCTTCGGGACAGACCTAGCCAAAAACATTCAGTACTTC.

This clonotype came up many times. The chain joins TRBV6-5 to TRBJ2-7; TRBD2 agrees at 11 bases. Germline V gene data show CDR1 as MNHEY and CDR2 as SVGAGI. The ends lost 6 bases at V and 1 base at J; junction bases unmatched: 5. The CDR3 runs to 15 residues. CDR3 in amino acids: CASSPTSGSSYEQYF. As DNA, the CDR3 is TGTGCCAGCAGCCCAACTAGCGGGAGTTCCTACGAGCAGTACTTC.

The V and J genes are TRBV9 and TRBJ2-1, with D unclear. CDR1 SGDLS and CDR2 YYNGEE come from the germline V gene. Trimming removed 2 bases at V and 5 bases at J, with 14 bases between. The CDR3 has 15 amino acids. For the CDR3, the DNA is TGTGCCAGCAGCGTCCAACCCTCGGGCCACAATGAGCAGTTCTTC. Amino acid sequence: CASSVQPSGHNEQFF.

In its sample, this clonotype was seen a few times. The chain combines TRBV4-3 with TRBJ2-7; D ambiguous. The V gene lost 0 bases and the J gene lost 2 bases, with 11 bases spanning the gap. The V gene's germline CDR1 is LGHNA and CDR2 YSLEER. This CDR3 region has 15 residues. The DNA for the CDR3 is TGCGCCAGCAGCCAAGACAAGGACGGCGCCTACGAGCAGTACTTC. As protein: CASSQDKDGAYEQYF.

Remarks on this clonotype: The junction does not match germline at one end; this may be a read error. This rearrangement joins TRBV5-1 to TRBJ2-1, with D possibly matching TRBD2 (6 bases). The germline CDR1 and CDR2 sequences are SGHRS and YFSETQ. This CDR3 is built from 15 residues. The CDR3 DNA sequence: TGCGCCAGCAGCTTGATGGCTAGCGAATACAGTGAGCAGTTCTTC. This encodes CASSLMASEYSEQFF.

This clonotype was observed a few times. J is TRBJ2-4 and V is TRBV5-1; 8 nucleotides match TRBD1. Matching the DNA end better, TRBJ2-7 makes the J call doubtful. The germline V gene encodes CDR1 SGHRS and CDR2 YFSETQ. This CDR3 has 15 residues. CDR3 DNA sequence: TGCGCCAGCAGCTTGGTCGCCGGACAGGGTAGCGAGCAGTACTTC. It translates to CASSLVAGQGSEQYF.

This clonotype has just a few counts. The DNA for the CDR3 is TGCAGTGCCCAGGGACAGGCACGTCAGCCCCAGCATTTT. Amino acid sequence: CSAQGQARQPQHF. The chain recombines TRBV20-1 with TRBJ1-5; TRBD1 aligns across 8 bases. V shed 6 bases, J shed 6 bases, and the junction held 7 bases outside the gene matches. Looked up from germline, CDR1 is DFQATT and CDR2 is SNEGSKA (reference sequence). This CDR3 is built from 13 residues.

The chain couples TRBV6-1 to TRBJ1-1; 12 bases line up with TRBD1. This CDR3 is 14 amino acids long. The trim removed 5 bases at V and 12 bases at J, leaving 10 bases unmatched. The V gene's germline CDR1 is MNHNS and CDR2 SASEGT. The CDR3 spells CASSLRDRGRHPFF. The CDR3 DNA follows: TGTGCCAGCAGTCTCCGGGACAGGGGGCGTCACCCTTTCTTT.